This T cell receptor beta chain was recorded in a study of T cell responses to AZD1222 COVID-19 vaccine. Study context: Pooling covered second doses at about 4 or about 12 weeks.

The method was immunoSEQ multiplex PCR; TCRdb's version includes in-frame clones alone and lacks a portion of them. The profile covers about 170,000 clones, with roughly 92% appearing a single time and around 1.5% taken by the ten largest. Only a few counts were recorded for this clone. As yet, its antigen is unknown. General observations from the study: Spike-wide vaccine-associated CD4 TCRs dominated at 160-218 and 743-854. Unmutated regions of variants are reportedly targeted by nearly half of spike-specific TCRs.

CDR1 is LNHDA, CDR2 SQIVND, per germline (reference sequence). V lost 4 bases and J lost 6, with 16 bases in between. This CDR3 contains 16 residues. The chain has TRBV19 and TRBJ1-6; possible D gene TRBD1, 6 bases. The TCR was taken from an adult in good health. Specimen: peripheral blood, collected on day 0 of AZD1222 vaccination. CDR3 sequence: CASSTQTGASNSPLHF. The CDR3 nucleotides are TGTGCCAGTAGTACCCAGACAGGAGCTTCTAATTCACCCCTCCACTTT.